This T cell receptor beta chain was captured by sequencing in a study of tumor-infiltrating lymphocytes in oesophageal squamous cell carcinoma. Germline-derived CDR1 and CDR2 are SGHAT and FQDESV (reference sequence). The V and J ends lost 1 base and 1 base, in that order; junction bases with no gene match: 3. CDR3 length equals 16 residues. TCRdb independently ran MiXCR on the PCR reads; one entry per CDR3 protein. The sample shows approximately 15,000 distinct CDR3 sequences, roughly 54% of them seen only once. V usage is TRBV11-1 and J usage is TRBJ2-3, with TRBD2 identical over 9 bases. The sequence was collected from a female donor with esophageal squamous cell carcinoma. Sequencing was done on a sample of esophageal tumor tissue. The CDR3 bases are TGTGCCAGCAGCTTAGACGTAGCGGGGGGCACAGATACGCAGTATTTT. It is translated as CASSLDVAGGTDTQYF.